A single sample gave rise to the 17 T cell receptor beta chains below, sequenced in a study of cytomegalovirus exposure and HLA in healthy donors. 13 Jbeta primers and 60 Vbeta primers were used for the PCR. Profiling relied on immunoSEQ multiplex PCR, and the TCRdb table lists in-frame clones only, not all of them. The data contain approximately 97,000 clones, roughly 83% of them singletons. Material: PBMCs. The receptors stem from a male donor in good health and CMV-seropositive.

This chain joins TRBV11-2 and TRBJ1-1; 7 positions match TRBD1. CDR3 length: 14 amino acids. Germline CDR1 is SGHAT and CDR2 is FQNNGV. With V trimmed by 5 bases and J by 4 bases, 7 bases remained unmatched. The CDR3 region is CASSRSTGVTEAFF. The DNA of the CDR3 is TGTGCCAGCAGCCGATCCACAGGGGTCACTGAAGCTTTCTTT.

V gene TRBV9 combines with J gene TRBJ1-2; 9 positions match TRBD1. The ends lost 4 bases at V and 4 bases at J; junction bases unmatched: 8. The CDR3 covers 15 residues. The germline V gene has CDR1 SGDLS and CDR2 YYNGEE. The CDR3 loop reads CASSYSTTGGYGYTF. As DNA, the CDR3 is TGTGCCAGCAGCTACTCAACGACAGGGGGCTATGGCTACACCTTC.

Only a few counts were recorded for this clone. The chain uses TRBV5-1 and TRBJ1-1, with 7 bases identical to TRBD1. The germline V gene has CDR1 SGHRS and CDR2 YFSETQ. With V trimmed by 5 bases and J by 4 bases, 8 bases remained unmatched. CDR3 length: 14 amino acids. The CDR3 coding sequence is TGCGCCAGCAGATTACACAGGGGATTCACTGAAGCTTTCTTT. It yields the protein CASRLHRGFTEAFF.

The gene calls are TRBV18 and TRBJ2-7, with D perhaps TRBD1 (6 bases). V lost 6 bases to trimming and J lost 0 bases, with 15 bases between them. The CDR3 consists of 15 residues. Germline lookup yields CDR1 KGHSH and CDR2 LQKENI. Here the CDR3 reads CASSPQRQVSYEQYF. CDR3 DNA sequence: TGTGCCAGCTCCCCTCAGAGACAGGTCTCCTACGAGCAGTACTTC. The full variable domain, rest sourced from reference TRBV18 and TRBJ2-7, is NAGVMQNPRHLVRRRGQEARLRCSPMKGHSHVYWYRQLPEEGLKFMVYLQKENIIDESGMPKERFSAEFPKEGPSILRIQQVVRGDSAAYFCASSPQRQVSYEQYFGPGTRLTVT.

This chain uses TRBV5-1 with TRBJ2-3; TRBD1 matches 9 bases. CDR3 size: 15 residues. CDR1 is SGHRS, CDR2 YFSETQ, per germline. V gave up 4 bases and J gave up 6 bases; unmatched junction bases: 9. CDR3 loop: CASSAGTGWSDTQYF. CDR3 bases: TGCGCCAGCAGCGCCGGGACAGGGTGGTCGGATACGCAGTATTTT.

Only a few counts were recorded for this clone. The gene calls are TRBV7-9 and TRBJ1-4, with 10 bases fitting TRBD1. This CDR3 region has 17 residues. V lost 6 bases and J lost 0; bases outside the gene matches: 7. From germline, CDR1 is SEHNR and CDR2 FQNEAQ (reference sequence). The CDR3 sequence: CASSLRGTGATNEKLFF. The DNA of the CDR3 is TGTGCCAGCAGTCTTCGGGGGACAGGGGCAACTAATGAAAAACTGTTTTTT.

This sequence joins TRBV6-5 and TRBJ1-1; D call uncertain. The CDR3 is made up of 13 amino acids. Germline CDR1 is MNHEY and CDR2 is SVGAGI. V lost 6 bases to trimming and J lost 3 bases, with 11 bases between them. The DNA of the CDR3 is TGTGCCAGCAGCCCGCGGCCTTACACTGAAGCTTTCTTT. Translated: CASSPRPYTEAFF.

The V and J genes are TRBV7-9 and TRBJ2-2; tentatively, D is TRBD2 (5 bases). Per germline, CDR1 SEHNR and CDR2 FQNEAQ (reference sequence). Trimming left V 1 base short and J 2 bases short, with 8 bases between. This CDR3 region has 15 residues. The CDR3 here is CASSLGRVNTGELFF. The CDR3 nucleotides are TGTGCCAGCAGCTTAGGGCGGGTTAACACCGGGGAGCTGTTTTTT.

This clone was picked up a small number of times. The chain recombines TRBV5-1 with TRBJ2-3; TRBD1 matches 9 bases. This CDR3 comprises 14 residues. The germline V gene has CDR1 SGHRS and CDR2 YFSETQ. The junction had 2 bases not matched to a gene; V was cut back by 3 bases and J by 3 bases. The CDR3 protein is CASSWDRVTDTQYF. The CDR3 DNA reads as TGCGCCAGCAGCTGGGACAGGGTGACAGATACGCAGTATTTT.

The chain is built from TRBV19 and TRBJ2-6; TRBD1 agrees at 7 bases. The CDR3 has 16 amino acids. The V gene's germline CDR1 is LNHDA and CDR2 SQIVND (reference sequence). V was clipped by 3 bases and J by 3 bases; unmatched bases: 5. CDR3 amino acids: CASSMAGGYGANVLTF. Written as DNA, the CDR3 is TGTGCCAGTAGTATGGCAGGGGGATATGGGGCCAACGTCCTGACTTTC.

The chain combines TRBV28 with TRBJ1-2, with D unresolved. With 2 bases removed from V and 4 bases from J, the gap between germline ends came to 11 bases. CDR1 MDHEN and CDR2 SYDVKM come from the germline V gene. The CDR3 contains 14 residues. CDR3 in DNA: TGTGCCAGCAGTTTAATAAGCAGGTTCTATGGCTACACCTTC. Its protein is CASSLISRFYGYTF.

This rearrangement joins TRBV5-6 to TRBJ1-2; 8 bases agree with TRBD1. The CDR3 contains 13 residues. The V gene's germline CDR1 is SGHDT and CDR2 YYEEEE. The ends lost 3 bases at V and 6 bases at J; junction bases unmatched: 4. CDR3 in amino acids: CASSWQGADGYTF. Written as DNA, the CDR3 is TGTGCCAGCAGCTGGCAGGGGGCGGATGGCTACACCTTC.

The V gene is TRBV2, the J gene TRBJ1-4, with D unclear. The CDR3 is made up of 12 amino acids. Germline V gene lookup returns CDR1 SNHLY and CDR2 FYNNEI. V was clipped by 4 bases and J by 7 bases, with 7 bases between them. The CDR3 sequence: CASSGAAEKLFF. For the CDR3, the DNA is TGTGCCAGCAGTGGTGCGGCTGAAAAACTGTTTTTT.

The chain joins TRBV20-1 to TRBJ2-7; maybe TRBD1 (5 bases). V lost 1 base and J lost 5, with 6 bases in between. CDR3 length: 11 residues. Germline V gene data show CDR1 as DFQATT and CDR2 as SNEGSKA (reference sequence). The CDR3 nucleotides read TGCAGTGCTAGAGCAGGGAACGAGCAGTACTTC. Translating it yields CSARAGNEQYF.

The chain recombines TRBV19 with TRBJ1-6; D unresolved. Deletions cut 1 base from V and 1 base from J, with 14 bases between. Germline CDR1 LNHDA, CDR2 SQIVND (reference sequence). This CDR3 is 18 amino acids long. The CDR3 DNA is TGTGCCAGTAGTATAGGAGGAGGGAGAGGATCCTATAATTCACCCCTCCACTTT. It encodes CASSIGGGRGSYNSPLHF.

The chain has TRBV30 and TRBJ1-1; TRBD1 might be the D (5 bases). Germline values: CDR1 GTSNPN, CDR2 SVGIG (reference sequence). Trimming took 2 bases from V and 10 from J, leaving 17 bases between them. This CDR3 has 13 amino acids. The CDR3 bases are TGTGCCTGGAGTTCCCGGTCGTCAGGGTTAGCTTTCTTT. Translation: CAWSSRSSGLAFF.

The genes are TRBV6-5 and TRBJ2-5; D is perhaps TRBD1 (6 bases). The CDR3 has 13 residues. Germline V gives CDR1 MNHEY, CDR2 SVGAGI. The V gene lost 10 bases and the J gene lost 4 bases, with 16 bases spanning the gap. The CDR3 bases are TGTGCCACCTCCCCCAGGGGAACAGAGACCCAGTACTTC. Translation gives CATSPRGTETQYF.